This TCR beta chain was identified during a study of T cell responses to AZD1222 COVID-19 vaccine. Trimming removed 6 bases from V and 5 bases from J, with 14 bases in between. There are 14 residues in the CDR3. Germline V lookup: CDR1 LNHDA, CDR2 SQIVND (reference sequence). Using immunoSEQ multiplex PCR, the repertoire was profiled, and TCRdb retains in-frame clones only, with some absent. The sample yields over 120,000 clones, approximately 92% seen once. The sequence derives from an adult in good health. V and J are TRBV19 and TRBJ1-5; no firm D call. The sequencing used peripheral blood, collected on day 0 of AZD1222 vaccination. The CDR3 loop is CASRHRGLYQPQHF. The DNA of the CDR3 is TGTGCCAGTAGACACCGGGGATTATATCAGCCCCAGCATTTT.